These 20 T cell receptor beta chains originate from one sample sequenced in a study of CD8 T cells in ankylosing spondylitis. Study-level findings and limits: Blood of patients with ankylosing spondylitis appeared to be characterized by a TCR beta motif of several highly homologous variants.

TCRdb itself ran the 5' RACE reads through MiXCR, one entry per CDR3 protein. The repertoire holds a few hundred thousand distinct CDR3 sequences, less than 9.5% seen once, with more than 14% in the top ten. No antigen is known for these receptors. The source material was blood, either unsorted or a sorted T cell fraction (not recorded which). The receptors derive from a male donor with ankylosing spondylitis.

This chain links TRBV4-1 with TRBJ2-2; tentatively, D is TRBD2 (5 bases). Trimming pared 1 base from V and 7 bases from J, leaving 16 bases between. CDR3 size: 16 residues. Germline CDR1 is MGHRA and CDR2 is YSYEKL. CDR3 residues: CASSQAVRARGGELFF. For the CDR3, the DNA is TGCGCCAGCAGCCAAGCCGTCCGCGCACGGGGCGGGGAGCTGTTTTTT.

J is TRBJ2-5 and V is TRBV12-3 or TRBV12-4; TRBD2 is a possible D gene (6 bases). Trimming cost V 3 bases and J 5 bases, with 10 bases left between them. The CDR3 is 13 residues long. DNA for the CDR3: TGTGCCAGCAGTTTTTTGGGAGGTGAGACCCAGTACTTC. It encodes CASSFLGGETQYF.

This clonotype has only a few counts. V gene TRBV9 combines with J gene TRBJ2-7, with D tentatively TRBD1 (6 bases). With 3 bases removed from V and 5 bases from J, the gap between germline ends came to 15 bases. Germline V gene data show CDR1 as SGDLS and CDR2 as YYNGEE. CDR3 length: 14 amino acids. CDR3 protein: CASSGYRDQDEQYF. In DNA form, the CDR3 reads TGTGCCAGCAGCGGATACAGGGATCAAGACGAGCAGTACTTC.

This clonotype has ten or more counts. V and J are TRBV13 and TRBJ2-3; TRBD2 is a possible D gene (6 bases). Deletions cut 0 bases from V and 0 bases from J, with 10 bases between. The germline V gene has CDR1 PRHDT and CDR2 FYEKMQ (reference sequence). The CDR3 length is 16 residues. The CDR3 loop reads CASSLGGGASTDTQYF. For the CDR3, the DNA is TGTGCCAGCAGCTTAGGAGGCGGGGCCAGCACAGATACGCAGTATTTT.

This clonotype was counted between two and nine times. The chain joins TRBV7-8 to TRBJ2-7, with 10 nucleotides matching TRBD2. Per the germline V gene, CDR1 is SGHVS and CDR2 is FQNEAQ. The V segment lost 3 bases and the J segment 3 bases; nucleotides outside the gene matches: 5. This CDR3 comprises 15 residues. In nucleotides, the CDR3 is TGTGCCAGCAGCTTTCTAGCGGGAGTGGGCTACGAGCAGTACTTC. Translating it yields CASSFLAGVGYEQYF.

CDR3 sequence (DNA): TGTGCCAGCAGTTTTGGGCCTGAAAAACTGTTTTTT. It translates to CASSFGPEKLFF. The chain has TRBV12-3 or TRBV12-4 and TRBJ1-4; D gene uncertain. V lost 3 bases, J lost 7 bases, and 6 bases lay in between. The CDR3 spans 12 residues.

This clonotype was recorded a few times. The rearrangement uses TRBV5-1 and TRBJ2-1; 14 bases align to TRBD2. This CDR3 has 14 amino acids. Unmatched junction bases numbered 2, after V lost 3 bases and J lost 9 bases. Germline lookup yields CDR1 SGHRS and CDR2 YFSETQ. In nucleotides, the CDR3 is TGCGCCAGCAGCTCGGGACTAGCGGGAGCTGAGCAGTTCTTC. Translating gives CASSSGLAGAEQFF.

In its sample, this clonotype was seen a few times. This sequence joins TRBV4-2 and TRBJ2-1; 14 bases line up with TRBD2. Losses at the gene ends were 2 bases for V and 2 bases for J; bases not matched to a gene: 5. Germline V gene lookup returns CDR1 LGHNA and CDR2 YNFKEQ. The CDR3 is made up of 18 amino acids. CDR3 nucleotide sequence: TGTGCCAGCAGCCAAAGGACTAGCGGGAGGTTAACCTACAATGAGCAGTTCTTC. Protein product: CASSQRTSGRLTYNEQFF.

This clonotype was observed at least ten times. The rearrangement joins TRBV7-2 to TRBJ2-7; the match to TRBD1 covers 7 bases. Trimming removed 7 bases from V and 2 bases from J; junction bases left unmatched: 11. Per the germline V gene, CDR1 is SGHTA and CDR2 is FQGNSA. The CDR3 contains 15 residues. Written as DNA, the CDR3 is TGTGCCAGCACCCCCTTCCTAGGACAGGCCTACGAGCAGTACTTC. Encoded protein: CASTPFLGQAYEQYF.

The chain uses TRBV7-6 and TRBJ2-2; either TRBD1 or TRBD2 may fit D (7 bases each). The germline V and J ends were trimmed by 2 bases and 5 bases, with 15 bases remaining between them. The CDR3 has 16 amino acids. Germline V gene data show CDR1 as SGHVS and CDR2 as FNYEAQ. The CDR3 coding sequence is TGTGCCAGCAGCTTACACCAGGGGGGGAGGACCGGGGAGCTGTTTTTT. The encoded protein is CASSLHQGGRTGELFF.

The V and J genes are TRBV14 and TRBJ2-1, with unresolved D. CDR1 and CDR2 (germline): SGHDN, FVKESK. The CDR3 is made up of 15 amino acids. Trimming left V 6 bases short and J 4 bases short, with 16 bases between. The CDR3 region has the DNA TGTGCCAGCAGTGACCCCCGGGTTACTTACAATGAGCAGTTCTTC. This translates into CASSDPRVTYNEQFF.

The chain combines TRBV5-1 with TRBJ2-3, with D possibly TRBD2 on 5 matching bases. Trimming shortened V by 0 bases and J by 6 bases, and 14 bases separated the two germline ends. Germline CDR1 is SGHRS and CDR2 is YFSETQ. The CDR3 covers 15 residues. The CDR3 protein is CASSLEERDWDTQYF. For the CDR3, the DNA is TGCGCCAGCAGCTTGGAGGAGAGGGATTGGGATACGCAGTATTTT.

This clonotype was recorded many times. The rearrangement links TRBV29-1 to TRBJ2-3, with 9 bases aligning to TRBD1. Germline V CDR1 and CDR2: SQVTM, ANQGSEA. Trimming took 2 bases from V and 4 from J; bases not matched to a gene: 10. The CDR3 totals 16 residues. CDR3 sequence (DNA): TGCAGCGTTGAAAGACAGGGGGGCGGTTTCTCAGATACGCAGTATTTT. Translating it yields CSVERQGGGFSDTQYF.

This clonotype was seen more than once but under ten times. V and J are TRBV12-3 or TRBV12-4 and TRBJ2-1; a possible D gene is TRBD2 (5 bases). V was clipped by 5 bases and J by 9 bases, with 11 bases between them. This CDR3 is built from 12 residues. CDR3 amino acids: CASSPPRAEQFF. The CDR3 nucleotides read TGTGCCAGCAGTCCGCCGCGGGCTGAGCAGTTCTTC.

At least ten counts were recorded for this clonotype. The chain employs TRBV24-1 and TRBJ2-1; D is unclear. Between the trimmed V and J ends, which lost 5 bases and 8 bases, there was a span of 9 bases. Looked up from germline, CDR1 is KGHDR and CDR2 is SFDVKD. The CDR3 contains 12 residues. The CDR3 here is CATSGGPYEQFF. The CDR3, as DNA: TGTGCCACCAGTGGCGGACCTTATGAGCAGTTCTTC.

This clonotype was seen ten or more times. The V and J genes are TRBV9 and TRBJ2-5; D possibly corresponds to TRBD2 (6 bases). The CDR3 length is 15 residues. Germline values: CDR1 SGDLS, CDR2 YYNGEE. V lost 0 bases and J lost 1, with 10 bases in between. In DNA form, the CDR3 reads TGTGCCAGCAGCGTAGAGGCGGGGCCCCAAGAGACCCAGTACTTC. It yields the protein CASSVEAGPQETQYF. Full variable domain (rest looked up from reference TRBV9 and TRBJ2-5): DSGVTQTPKHLITATGQRVTLRCSPRSGDLSVYWYQQSLDQGLQFLIQYYNGEERAKGNILERFSAQQFPDLHSELNLSSLELGDSALYFCASSVEAGPQETQYFGPGTRLLVL.

The gene calls are TRBV5-4 and TRBJ2-3; tentatively, D is TRBD2 (7 bases). Trimming pared 6 bases from V and 1 base from J, leaving 12 bases between. CDR1 is SGHNT, CDR2 YYREEE, per germline (reference sequence). The CDR3 is 14 residues long. Here the CDR3 reads CASTRGGGTDTQYF. The CDR3 DNA follows: TGTGCCAGCACCCGAGGGGGGGGCACAGATACGCAGTATTTT.

This clonotype has only a few counts. The chain has TRBV5-1 and TRBJ2-7; TRBD2 matches at 8 bases. The CDR3 has 16 residues. V was pared by 3 bases and J by 1 base, with 9 bases of the junction left unmatched. In germline, CDR1 is SGHRS, CDR2 YFSETQ. The CDR3 DNA follows: TGCGCCAGCAGCTGGACCGGGACTAGTGGGTCCTACGAGCAGTACTTC. Protein sequence: CASSWTGTSGSYEQYF.

Many counts were recorded for this clonotype. This chain uses TRBV5-1 with TRBJ2-4; TRBD2 matches 11 bases. The CDR3 contains 15 residues. Trimming cost V 0 bases and J 6 bases; bases outside gene matches: 2. Germline V gene data show CDR1 as SGHRS and CDR2 as YFSETQ. For the CDR3, the DNA is TGCGCCAGCAGCTTGGAAGGGACTAGCGGAAACATTCAGTACTTC. Amino acid sequence: CASSLEGTSGNIQYF. Full variable domain (missing parts from reference TRBV5-1 and TRBJ2-4): KAGVTQTPRYLIKTRGQQVTLSCSPISGHRSVSWYQQTPGQGLQFLFEYFSETQRNKGNFPGRFSGRQFSNSRSEMNVSTLELGDSALYLCASSLEGTSGNIQYFGAGTRLSVL.

In its sample, this clonotype was seen many times. The rearrangement joins TRBV27 to TRBJ1-1, with no clear D. CDR1 and CDR2 (germline): MNHEY, SMNVEV (reference sequence). Trimming took off 3 bases at V and 5 bases at J, with 10 bases between the two ends. The CDR3 runs 13 residues. CDR3 DNA: TGTGCCAGCAGTTTTTCGGGGTTGACTGAAGCTTTCTTT. Amino acid sequence: CASSFSGLTEAFF.